This T cell receptor beta chain was sequenced for a study of blood T cell repertoires in COVID-19. On the study more broadly: There were acute and convalescent COVID-19 samples, and they came from the United States, Italy and Spain. T cells, B-cell-depleted T cells, or PBMCs provided the cDNA or gDNA that served as material.

In the source study's methods: Estimated nucleated cell counts came from reference gene primer amplification. The method was immunoSEQ multiplex PCR; TCRdb's version includes in-frame clones alone and lacks a portion of them. The V and J calls and clone size were taken over from that table, and D and trimming were inferred from the DNA. The table shows tens of thousands of clones, with about 79% occurring only once. The CDR3 has 13 residues. V gave up 3 bases and J gave up 6 bases; unmatched junction bases: 5. The sequence was obtained from an older woman with acute or convalescent COVID-19. The rearrangement joins TRBV12-3 or TRBV12-4 to TRBJ2-7, with 7 bases aligning to TRBD2. The sequencing input was peripheral blood. DNA for the CDR3: TGTGCCAGCAGTTTGGGAGGGGAGCGCGAGCAGTACTTC. It specifies CASSLGGEREQYF.